This is a list of T cell receptor beta chains from one sample in a study of preoperative IRX-2 immunotherapy in early breast cancer. Some clones are missing from TCRdb's copy, which holds only in-frame ones; the method was immunoSEQ multiplex PCR. The sample gives tens of thousands of clones, around four fifths of which show up once; approximately 1.5% is in the top ten. Sequencing used lymph node tissue, obtained after IRX-2 immunotherapy. These receptors were obtained from a human donor with breast cancer. The CDR3 runs from the conserved cysteine through the conserved F or W. The D gene is left open where the match is weak. The size entry is marked missing in some rows and otherwise reads once, few, many or a size class.

d_call,v_call,j_call,clone_size,cdr3_aa,cdr3_nt
TRBD1,TRBV6-8,TRBJ1-2,-,CASFAGQYLYGYTF,TGTGCCAGCTTCGCGGGACAGTACCTTTATGGCTACACCTTC
-,TRBV19,TRBJ2-1,-,CASSSEPSSYNEQFF,TGTGCCAGTAGCTCCGAACCTAGCTCCTACAATGAGCAGTTCTTC
TRBD1,TRBV11-3,TRBJ2-1,-,CASSSGQTIYNEQFF,TGTGCCAGCAGCTCGGGACAGACAATTTACAATGAGCAGTTCTTC
TRBD1,TRBV29-1,TRBJ1-2,few,CSVEGRGLYGYTF,TGCAGCGTTGAAGGCAGGGGGCTCTATGGCTACACCTTC
-,TRBV7-1,TRBJ1-2,-,CALYLDVSYGYTF,TGTGCCCTTTATTTGGACGTAAGCTATGGCTACACCTTC
TRBD1,TRBV5-1,TRBJ2-1,-,CASRSESGQGWDEQFF,TGCGCCAGCAGGTCGGAGAGCGGACAGGGGTGGGATGAGCAGTTCTTC
-,TRBV7-4,TRBJ1-3,-,CASRGLGSSGNTIYF,TGTGCCAGCAGAGGTCTCGGCAGCTCTGGAAACACCATATATTTT
TRBD1,TRBV11-3,TRBJ2-7,-,CASSYTGTGMYEQYF,TGTGCCAGCAGCTATACCGGGACAGGAATGTACGAGCAGTACTTC
-,TRBV19,TRBJ2-4,-,CASSEAGTKNIQYF,TGTGCCAGTAGTGAAGCAGGGACCAAAAACATTCAGTACTTC
-,TRBV29-1,TRBJ1-2,-,CSVDATTVKWGYGYTF,TGCAGCGTTGACGCGACGACCGTTAAATGGGGCTATGGCTACACCTTC
-,TRBV6-8,TRBJ1-2,few,CASSVDVGNYGYTF,TGTGCCAGCAGCGTTGACGTGGGTAACTATGGCTACACCTTC
-,TRBV11-3,TRBJ1-6,-,CASSFDDRNNSPLHF,TGTGCCAGCAGCTTTGACGACAGAAATAATTCACCCCTCCACTTT
-,TRBV15,TRBJ2-7,once,CATSRGRLEGTYEQYF,TGTGCCACCAGCAGAGGACGACTAGAAGGGACCTACGAGCAGTACTTC
-,TRBV14,TRBJ1-2,-,CASSQVGIGGYTF,TGTGCCAGCAGCCAAGTTGGGATCGGGGGCTACACCTTC
TRBD1,TRBV7-6,TRBJ1-1,-,CASSNTGGDTEAFF,TGTGCCAGCAGCAACACAGGGGGGGACACTGAAGCTTTCTTT
-,TRBV11-3,TRBJ1-2,-,CASSLAPDPNYGYTF,TGTGCCAGCAGCTTGGCCCCGGATCCCAACTATGGCTATACCTTC
-,TRBV10-2,TRBJ1-1,-,CATQGPPPEAFF,TGCGCCACCCAGGGTCCGCCGCCTGAAGCTTTCTTT
TRBD2,TRBV5-1,TRBJ2-1,-,CASNINLVAGGYNEQFF,TGCGCCAGCAACATAAATTTAGTAGCGGGGGGCTACAATGAGCAGTTCTTC
TRBD1,TRBV6-8,TRBJ1-2,once,CASSLQSTGGVYGYTF,TGTGCCAGCAGTTTACAATCGACAGGGGGAGTCTATGGCTACACCTTC
-,TRBV15,TRBJ1-1,-,CATSRGVGVTEAFF,TGTGCCACCAGCAGAGGGGTGGGGGTCACTGAAGCTTTCTTT
-,TRBV11-3,TRBJ1-1,-,CASRSYGMNTEAFF,TGTGCCAGCAGATCATACGGAATGAACACTGAAGCTTTCTTT
-,TRBV6-8,TRBJ1-5,few,CASSNRGVNQPQHF,TGTGCCAGCAGTAATCGGGGGGTCAATCAGCCCCAGCATTTT
TRBD1,TRBV6-1,TRBJ1-2,-,CASSEALPGTGFNYGYTF,TGTGCCAGCAGTGAAGCGCTCCCCGGGACAGGGTTTAACTATGGCTACACCTTC
TRBD1,TRBV11-3,TRBJ1-4,-,CASSQDRGGEKLFF,TGTGCCAGCAGTCAAGACAGGGGGGGCGAAAAACTGTTTTTT
-,TRBV28,TRBJ2-7,-,CASSLWGTFAGEQYF,TGTGCCAGCAGTTTATGGGGGACCTTTGCGGGAGAGCAGTACTTC
TRBD1,TRBV11-3,TRBJ1-5,-,CASSLGQGAHQPQHF,TGTGCCAGCAGCTTAGGACAGGGGGCGCATCAGCCCCAGCATTTT
TRBD1,TRBV10-3,TRBJ2-7,-,CAISEVQGASYEQYF,TGTGCCATCAGTGAGGTACAGGGGGCTTCCTACGAGCAGTACTTC
-,TRBV11-3,TRBJ2-3,-,CASSLVAGIDTQYF,TGTGCCAGCAGCTTGGTTGCGGGGATCGATACGCAGTATTTT
TRBD2,TRBV7-6,TRBJ2-1,-,CASSLDGAGVNEQFF,TGTGCCAGCAGCTTAGACGGGGCGGGGGTCAATGAGCAGTTCTTC
TRBD2,TRBV11-3,TRBJ2-3,-,CASSTRSGGADTQYF,TGTGCCAGCAGCACCCGTAGCGGGGGGGCAGATACGCAGTATTTT
-,TRBV5-1,TRBJ2-4,-,CASSPGGGMAKNIQYF,TGCGCCAGCAGCCCTGGTGGGGGCATGGCCAAAAACATTCAGTACTTC
-,TRBV11-3,TRBJ1-6,-,CASSLDSTASPLHF,TGTGCCAGCAGCTTAGATTCGACAGCCTCACCCCTCCACTTT
TRBD2,TRBV11-3,TRBJ2-1,-,CASSLEGWRGGRSEQFF,TGTGCCAGCAGCTTAGAGGGCTGGCGGGGGGGGCGGTCGGAGCAGTTCTTC
-,TRBV28,TRBJ2-2,once,CASTTINTGELFF,TGTGCCAGCACCACGATAAACACCGGGGAGCTGTTTTTT
TRBD1,TRBV7-6,TRBJ2-5,-,CASSLGSGQGALETQYF,TGTGCCAGCAGCTTAGGATCGGGACAGGGTGCATTAGAGACCCAGTACTTC
TRBD1,TRBV6-8,TRBJ1-2,once,CASRPDRVGGNGYTF,TGTGCCAGCAGGCCGGACAGGGTCGGGGGAAATGGCTACACCTTC
-,TRBV19,TRBJ1-2,-,CASSIRTDYGYTF,TGTGCCAGTAGTATACGCACGGACTATGGCTACACCTTC
TRBD2,TRBV30,TRBJ2-3,few,CAWSAGRAGGADTQYF,TGTGCCTGGAGTGCCGGCCGGGCGGGGGGGGCAGATACGCAGTATTTT
-,TRBV28,TRBJ2-7,-,CASRTPRGEQYF,TGTGCCAGCAGAACACCCAGGGGCGAGCAGTACTTC
TRBD1,TRBV11-3,TRBJ1-1,-,CASSSRQGAITEAFF,TGTGCCAGCAGCTCAAGACAGGGGGCCATCACTGAAGCTTTCTTT
-,TRBV15,TRBJ1-1,-,CATSREWARGNTEAFF,TGTGCCACCAGCAGAGAATGGGCCAGGGGGAACACTGAAGCTTTCTTT
-,TRBV7-1,TRBJ2-2,once,CASSVGQGHTGELFF,TGTGCCAGCAGCGTAGGTCAGGGTCACACCGGGGAGCTGTTTTTT